This T cell receptor (beta chain) was sequenced during a study of T-cell memory formation after mild COVID-19. Trimming took off 7 bases at V and 7 bases at J, with 14 bases between the two ends. Germline values: CDR1 MNHEY, CDR2 SVGEGT. CDR3 length: 14 residues. Via MiXCR, TCRdb re-called the 5' RACE reads, giving one row per CDR3 protein. The sample lists 300,000 to 350,000 distinct CDR3 sequences; 14% were seen once. The TCR was taken from a man aged 18 to 35 who had mild COVID-19 (a few samples of this study predate the infection). Cell type and time point are not known. J is TRBJ1-6 and V is TRBV6-2 or TRBV6-3; weak D call: TRBD1 (6 bases). Source material: PBMCs or a T cell subset sorted from them (not recorded which). The DNA of the CDR3 is TGTGCCAGCACCTACAGGGTGCGGAATTCACCCCTCCACTTT. Translation gives CASTYRVRNSPLHF.